These 24 T cell receptor beta chains were sequenced from one sample in a study of identical twins. Using its own MiXCR run on the 5' RACE reads, TCRdb lists one record per CDR3 protein. Among some 250,000 distinct CDR3 sequences listed, 6.5% were seen once. A further study also used this sample, focusing on T cells expressing NK-cell markers.

Sequences were obtained from CD8+ T cells sorted from blood. Receptor source: a woman aged 18-29 years in good health.

The V call is TRBV9, the J call TRBJ2-2; D may be TRBD1 (5 bases). With 1 base removed from V and 6 bases from J, the gap between germline ends came to 13 bases. The CDR3 extends over 15 amino acids. Looked up from germline, CDR1 is SGDLS and CDR2 is YYNGEE. The CDR3: CASSVFDSTAGELFF. CDR3 sequence (DNA): TGTGCCAGCAGCGTATTCGACAGTACGGCCGGGGAGCTGTTTTTT.

This clonotype was seen a handful of times. This chain uses TRBV7-9 with TRBJ2-7; D might be TRBD1 (6 bases). This CDR3 has 13 amino acids. With 5 bases removed from V and 2 bases from J, the gap between germline ends came to 10 bases. Germline V gives CDR1 SEHNR, CDR2 FQNEAQ (reference sequence). Written as DNA, the CDR3 is TGTGCCAGCAGCGGTGGGACAACCTACGAGCAGTACTTC. It encodes CASSGGTTYEQYF. The full variable domain, rest sourced from reference TRBV7-9 and TRBJ2-7, is DTGVSQNPRHKITKRGQNVTFRCDPISEHNRLYWYRQTLGQGPEFLTYFQNEAQLEKSRLLSDRFSAERPKGSFSTLEIQRTEQGDSAMYLCASSGGTTYEQYFGPGTRLTVT.

This clonotype was detected a few times. The V call is TRBV11-1, the J call TRBJ2-6; D gene ambiguous. Germline CDR1 and CDR2: SGHAT and FQDESV (reference sequence). The CDR3 sequence is 18 residues long. V was cut by 6 bases and J by 4 bases, with 22 bases left in between. CDR3 loop: CASRPSRDQLAGANVLTF. The CDR3 region has the DNA TGTGCCAGCAGACCCTCCCGAGACCAACTTGCAGGGGCCAACGTCCTGACTTTC.

This clonotype has a count of ten or more. V gene TRBV7-2 combines with J gene TRBJ2-1, with 7 bases identical to TRBD2. Germline V lookup: CDR1 SGHTA, CDR2 FQGNSA. J lost 7 bases, V lost 1 base, and 13 bases had no gene match. The CDR3 is made up of 17 amino acids. The CDR3 bases are TGTGCCAGCAGCTTAGTTCGGACTAGGGTGGTTCTGAATGAGCAGTTCTTC. Amino acid sequence: CASSLVRTRVVLNEQFF.

This chain connects TRBV20-1 to TRBJ1-1; D is undetermined. Germline V gene lookup returns CDR1 DFQATT and CDR2 SNEGSKA (reference sequence). V lost 3 bases and J lost 6, with 8 bases in between. The CDR3 spans 11 residues. This CDR3 reads CSARDGPEAFF. The CDR3 nucleotides read TGCAGTGCTAGGGATGGACCTGAAGCTTTCTTT.

This clonotype turned up a few times. CDR3 residues: CSAYRVVSSPLHF. CDR3 nucleotide sequence: TGCAGTGCTTACAGGGTAGTAAGTTCACCCCTCCACTTT. The chain combines TRBV20-1 with TRBJ1-6, with a possible D match to TRBD1 (6 bases). The CDR3 spans 13 residues. V lost 5 bases and J lost 9, with 14 bases in between. Germline V CDR1 and CDR2: DFQATT, SNEGSKA (reference sequence).

This clonotype was found a few times. The V gene is TRBV6-5, the J gene TRBJ2-7, with TRBD2 matching over 7 bases. The J segment lost 2 bases and the V segment lost 0 bases, leaving 4 bases of the junction unmatched. The CDR3 totals 15 residues. The germline gives CDR1 MNHEY, CDR2 SVGAGI. CDR3 coding DNA: TGTGCCAGCAGTTACTCGCCTAGCGGAGCCTACGAGCAGTACTTC. As protein: CASSYSPSGAYEQYF.

Many counts were recorded for this clonotype. The rearrangement joins TRBV20-1 to TRBJ1-5, with 8 bases identical to TRBD1. The CDR3 length is 13 residues. Per the germline V gene, CDR1 is DFQATT and CDR2 is SNEGSKA (reference sequence). V lost 6 bases to trimming and J lost 4 bases; unmatched junction nucleotides: 5. The CDR3 loop reads CSAPDRDNQPQHF. The CDR3 bases are TGCAGTGCACCGGACAGGGATAATCAGCCCCAGCATTTT.

This chain connects TRBV7-2 to TRBJ1-3; tentative D call: TRBD1 (6 bases). CDR1 SGHTA and CDR2 FQGNSA come from the germline V gene. The CDR3 is 15 residues long. The V end lost 2 bases, the J end lost 7 bases, and 15 bases lay between the germline ends. The DNA for the CDR3 is TGTGCCAGCAGCTTATTGTCACAGGGTGTGAACACCATATATTTT. Its protein is CASSLLSQGVNTIYF.

The chain links TRBV5-6 to TRBJ2-7, with D possibly being TRBD1 (5 bases). Germline V CDR1 and CDR2: SGHDT, YYEEEE. The CDR3 is made up of 12 amino acids. V lost 2 bases and J 7 bases, leaving 10 bases between the germline ends. The CDR3 here is CASSFIRDEQYF. The CDR3 DNA follows: TGTGCCAGCAGCTTTATCAGGGATGAGCAGTACTTC. Using reference TRBV5-6 and TRBJ2-7 for the parts outside the CDR3, the full variable domain is DAGVTQSPTHLIKTRGQQVTLRCSPKSGHDTVSWYQQALGQGPQFIFQYYEEEERQRGNFPDRFSGHQFPNYSSELNVNALLLGDSALYLCASSFIRDEQYFGPGTRLTVT.

This clonotype was picked up a small number of times. This rearrangement joins TRBV7-6 to TRBJ2-2; the D gene is possibly TRBD1 (6 bases). This CDR3 contains 16 residues. Germline-derived CDR1 and CDR2 are SGHVS and FNYEAQ. The V gene lost 4 bases and the J gene lost 1 base, with 13 bases spanning the gap. The CDR3 is CASSSPGHLNTGELFF. The CDR3 DNA reads as TGTGCCAGCAGCTCCCCGGGACACCTGAACACCGGGGAGCTGTTTTTT.

The table lists this clonotype with many counts. This chain uses TRBV20-1 with TRBJ2-2; 10 bases fit TRBD2. Trimming removed 3 bases from V and 6 bases from J; junction bases left unmatched: 4. Germline V CDR1 and CDR2: DFQATT, SNEGSKA (reference sequence). CDR3 size: 14 residues. CDR3 in amino acids: CSASASGGSGELFF. CDR3 nucleotide sequence: TGCAGTGCTAGTGCTAGCGGGGGCTCCGGGGAGCTGTTTTTT.

V gene TRBV20-1 combines with J gene TRBJ2-2; TRBD2 matches 8 bases. The V segment lost 5 bases and the J segment 11 bases; nucleotides outside the gene matches: 7. The CDR3 has 12 amino acids. Germline assignment: CDR1 DFQATT and CDR2 SNEGSKA (reference sequence). The CDR3 is CSASGGTRELFF. Here the CDR3 DNA reads TGCAGTGCTTCCGGGGGGACTAGAGAGCTGTTTTTT.

This clonotype came up a few times. V and J are TRBV12-3 or TRBV12-4 and TRBJ2-2; the match to TRBD1 covers 8 bases. CDR3 size: 14 residues. J was trimmed by 6 bases and V by 6 bases; bases with no gene match: 6. CDR3 residues: CASSRQGRPGELFF. The CDR3 DNA is TGTGCCAGCAGCAGACAGGGGCGACCCGGGGAGCTGTTTTTT.

This clonotype came up a few times. This sequence joins TRBV29-1 and TRBJ2-3; TRBD1 might be the D (6 bases). Deletions cut 6 bases from V and 3 bases from J, with 19 bases between. The CDR3 has 15 residues. Germline lookup yields CDR1 SQVTM and CDR2 ANQGSEA. The chain's CDR3 is CSVNLGRGYTDTQYF. For the CDR3, the DNA is TGCAGCGTCAACTTGGGCAGGGGCTATACAGATACGCAGTATTTT.

The gene calls are TRBV18 and TRBJ2-7; D is unresolved. The ends were cut back, 3 bases at V and 2 bases at J, with 14 bases in the middle. The CDR3 sequence is 15 residues long. Per the germline V gene, CDR1 is KGHSH and CDR2 is LQKENI. This CDR3 reads CASSPRDPQTYEQYF. CDR3 DNA sequence: TGTGCCAGCTCACCCCGCGACCCTCAAACCTACGAGCAGTACTTC.

This clonotype has a handful of counts. This chain connects TRBV27 to TRBJ2-7; 7 nucleotides align to TRBD2. The junction had 6 bases not matched to a gene; V was cut back by 6 bases and J by 1 base. The germline V gene encodes CDR1 MNHEY and CDR2 SMNVEV (reference sequence). The CDR3 runs 14 residues. CDR3 nucleotides: TGTGCCAGCAGGCCCTCCGGGAGGTCCTACGAGCAGTACTTC. Amino acid sequence: CASRPSGRSYEQYF.

This clonotype occurred a few times. This chain links TRBV15 with TRBJ2-1; 11 bases are a match to TRBD2. The germline CDR1 and CDR2 sequences are LNHNV and YYDKDF (reference sequence). Trimming at V came to 0 bases and at J to 2 bases, leaving 3 bases not matched to a gene. The CDR3 covers 17 residues. For the CDR3, the DNA is TGTGCCACCAGCAGAGATAAGGGACTAGCGGCCTACAATGAGCAGTTCTTC. Translation gives CATSRDKGLAAYNEQFF.

This clonotype was seen a few times. This rearrangement joins TRBV6-5 to TRBJ2-1, with TRBD2 as a possible D gene (5 bases). Germline V gives CDR1 MNHEY, CDR2 SVGAGI. CDR3 length: 17 residues. Trimming shortened V by 2 bases and J by 8 bases, and 22 bases separated the two germline ends. CDR3 in DNA: TGTGCCAGCAGTTACGGCGACCTGATCGGGAATGGCTATGAGCAGTTCTTC. Amino acids: CASSYGDLIGNGYEQFF.

The chain recombines TRBV21-1 with TRBJ2-7; no DNA check was done on the table's D call, TRBD1. TRBV21-1 is a documented pseudogene. The CDR3 has 12 residues. The CDR3 DNA follows: TGTGCCAGCAGGCAGGGCGGATACGAGCAGTACTTC. Its protein product is CASRQGGYEQYF.

This clonotype was observed at least ten times. This rearrangement joins TRBV29-1 to TRBJ2-7, with D tentatively TRBD1 or TRBD2 (5 bases each). CDR3 length: 11 amino acids. V lost 3 bases and J lost 11, with 14 bases in between. Germline CDR1 is SQVTM and CDR2 is ANQGSEA. The CDR3 region has the DNA TGCAGCGTTGACCTTCTGGGGGAGAAGTACTTC. This gives the protein CSVDLLGEKYF.

The chain employs TRBV6-1 and TRBJ1-5, with TRBD1 identical over 9 bases. This CDR3 is built from 16 residues. CDR1 is MNHNS, CDR2 SASEGT, per germline. Trimming cost V 6 bases and J 1 base; bases outside gene matches: 7. The DNA for the CDR3 is TGTGCCAGCAGCCAATACAGGGGGCTAAGCAATCAGCCCCAGCATTTT. Encoded protein: CASSQYRGLSNQPQHF.

This clonotype turned up a few times. The chain is built from TRBV9 and TRBJ2-7, with unresolved D. Germline lookup yields CDR1 SGDLS and CDR2 YYNGEE. CDR3 length: 12 residues. V dropped 0 bases and J dropped 6 bases, with 7 bases sitting between them. Here the CDR3 DNA reads TGTGCCAGCAGCGTAGACGGTTCCGAGCAGTACTTC. Protein sequence: CASSVDGSEQYF.

CDR3 bases: TGTGCCAGCAGTTTTTCGGCAGAGATCGTATTCCTCTACTTC. It specifies CASSFSAEIVFLYF. The chain employs TRBV12-3 or TRBV12-4 and TRBJ2-4, with D unresolved. V lost 3 bases and J 16 bases, leaving 22 bases between the germline ends. The length of the CDR3 is 14 residues.